This T cell receptor (beta chain) derives from a study of cytomegalovirus exposure and HLA in healthy donors. With respect to this clone: Its matching antigen is unknown.

PCR employed 60 Vbeta and 13 Jbeta primers. Some clones are missing from TCRdb's copy, which holds only in-frame ones; the method was immunoSEQ multiplex PCR. In the table there are approximately 170,000 clones, 65% to 70% of which are singletons. Study conclusions and caveats: Per published reports, the classifier diagnosed cytomegalovirus status with high specificity and sensitivity. Rarity held for most TCR sequences, but there were some public TCRs that occurred in many donors.

Germline V CDR1 and CDR2: ENHRY, SYGVKD. Trimming took 10 bases from V and 1 from J; bases not matched to a gene: 2. The CDR3 runs 13 residues. This sequence originates from a woman between 18 and 29 years old in good health and CMV-seropositive. The specimen was PBMCs. The chain has TRBV10-3 and TRBJ1-5, with TRBD1 matching 9 bases. CDR3 DNA: TGTGCCACCACAGGGGGCAGCAATCAGCCCCAGCATTTT. Encoded protein: CATTGGSNQPQHF.